Following are 9 T cell receptor beta chains from one sample sequenced in a study of PD-L1 blockade in urothelial cancer. Documented time point: pretreatment peripheral blood. Using immunoSEQ multiplex PCR, the repertoire was profiled, and TCRdb retains in-frame clones only, with some absent. This table holds 40,000 to 60,000 clones, approximately 85% found once. The sample in question was PBMCs, obtained around atezolizumab (anti-PD-L1) treatment. These receptors all stem from a man between 65 and 80 years old with urothelial cancer.

This clone has just one count. This chain links TRBV28 with TRBJ2-7; possibly TRBD2 for D (6 bases). Germline values: CDR1 MDHEN, CDR2 SYDVKM. The CDR3 is made up of 16 amino acids. Trimming cost V 2 bases and J 0 bases, with 14 bases left between them. CDR3 sequence (DNA): TGTGCCAGCAGTTTAGGGGACTTCCGTAGCTCCTACGAGCAGTACTTC. This codes for CASSLGDFRSSYEQYF.

The count of this clone is one. At the DNA level, this CDR3 is encoded by other sequences in the same sample as well. The rearrangement joins TRBV5-1 to TRBJ2-7; D is possibly TRBD1 (6 bases). The CDR3 spans 14 residues. The V end was cut by 0 bases, the J end by 2 bases, with 9 bases between. Looked up from germline, CDR1 is SGHRS and CDR2 is YFSETQ. The CDR3 DNA sequence: TGCGCCAGCAGCTTGGGGGACACCGCCTACGAGCAGTACTTC. Residues: CASSLGDTAYEQYF.

This rearrangement joins TRBV4-1 to TRBJ2-2, with 8 positions matching TRBD2. The CDR3 is 18 amino acids. V was pared by 0 bases and J by 2 bases, with 8 bases of the junction left unmatched. Germline CDR1 MGHRA, CDR2 YSYEKL. For the CDR3, the DNA is TGCGCCAGCAGCCAAGATAAAGGACTAGCTGAAAACACCGGGGAGCTGTTTTTT. Residues: CASSQDKGLAENTGELFF.

Only a few counts were recorded for this clone. The V call is TRBV5-1, the J call TRBJ2-3; 8 bases are a match to TRBD1. This CDR3 region has 16 residues. From germline, CDR1 is SGHRS and CDR2 YFSETQ. The V gene end was trimmed by 0 bases and the J gene end by 2 bases; junction bases not matched to a gene: 5. This CDR3 reads CASSLGTGLYTDTQYF. For the CDR3, the DNA is TGCGCCAGCAGCTTGGGGACAGGGCTGTACACAGATACGCAGTATTTT.

The gene calls are TRBV10-3 and TRBJ2-5, with 8 bases fitting TRBD1. Germline CDR1 is ENHRY and CDR2 is SYGVKD. This CDR3 region has 16 residues. Germline trimming cut 5 bases from V and 4 bases from J; bases unmatched to any gene: 12. CDR3 nucleotides: TGTGCCATCAGTCCTGGACAGGGTGGCGTTACAGAGACCCAGTACTTC. This translates into CAISPGQGGVTETQYF.

The chain employs TRBV25-1 and TRBJ2-5, with no clear D. With 3 bases removed from V and 2 bases from J, the gap between germline ends came to 7 bases. Germline V gene lookup returns CDR1 MGHDK and CDR2 SYGVNS. This CDR3 contains 13 residues. The CDR3 coding sequence is TGTGCCAGCAGTGACTACCCACAAGAGACCCAGTACTTC. Translated: CASSDYPQETQYF.

This clone appeared many times. V is TRBV7-2 and J is TRBJ2-7; 7 bases are a match to TRBD2. The CDR3 length is 13 residues. The V and J ends lost 1 base and 7 bases, in that order; junction bases with no gene match: 4. CDR1 and CDR2 from the germline V gene are SGHTA and FQGNSA. CDR3 in amino acids: CASSLGGSGEQYF. The CDR3 bases are TGTGCCAGCAGCTTAGGCGGGAGTGGGGAGCAGTACTTC.

The chain combines TRBV5-1 with TRBJ1-2, with unresolved D. This CDR3 is 12 amino acids long. V was shortened by 0 bases and J by 5 bases, with 5 bases between the two germline ends. CDR1 is SGHRS and CDR2 is YFSETQ in the germline V gene. The CDR3 spells CASSLETYGYTF. The CDR3, as DNA: TGCGCCAGCAGCTTGGAGACATATGGCTACACCTTC. The full variable domain, completed using reference TRBV5-1 and TRBJ1-2, is KAGVTQTPRYLIKTRGQQVTLSCSPISGHRSVSWYQQTPGQGLQFLFEYFSETQRNKGNFPGRFSGRQFSNSRSEMNVSTLELGDSALYLCASSLETYGYTFGSGTRLTVV.

This rearrangement joins TRBV4-2 to TRBJ1-3; D might be TRBD1 (5 bases). The V gene's germline CDR1 is LGHNA and CDR2 YNFKEQ. Deletions cut 4 bases from V and 0 bases from J, with 10 bases between. There are 15 residues in the CDR3. The CDR3 reads CASSPQGGSGNTIYF. CDR3 sequence (DNA): TGTGCCAGCAGCCCCCAGGGTGGCTCTGGAAACACCATATATTTT.